This TCR beta chain was retrieved from a study of blood T cell repertoires in COVID-19. Trimming left V 3 bases short and J 5 bases short, with 8 bases between. CDR3 size: 13 residues. Germline CDR1 reads SNHLY; CDR2 reads FYNNEI. Participants, about 18 to 100 years old, spanned approximately 26 US areas. Participants were placed into cohorts based on the clinical history they reported. Recovery among Cohort 3 donors was established by two negative PCRs, clearance, or symptom resolution. As originally analysed: Amplification of reference gene primers provided the estimated nucleated cell counts. Sequencing used immunoSEQ multiplex PCR; TCRdb keeps in-frame clones, though not all of them. V, J and clone size are those of that table, while D and trimming were read from the DNA. The sample has about 310,000 clones; 85% to 90% are singletons.

The sample comprised PBMCs or T cells enriched from blood (not recorded which). The receptor comes from a woman aged 25-40 years who had recovered from COVID-19. The genes are TRBV2 and TRBJ2-1; a weak D match, TRBD2 (6 bases). The CDR3, as DNA: TGTGCCAGCAGTGACGGGAGCCACAATGAGCAGTTCTTC. Its translation is CASSDGSHNEQFF.